These T cell receptor beta chains were read from a single sample in a study of T-cell memory formation after mild COVID-19. TCRdb re-called the 5' RACE reads through MiXCR, storing one row per CDR3 protein. The sample holds over 300,000 distinct CDR3 sequences; 20% are singletons and the top ten take under 25%. Sequencing used PBMCs or a T cell subset sorted from them (not recorded which). Receptors were obtained from a man aged 18 to 30 who had mild COVID-19 (a few samples of this study predate the infection). Cell type and time point are not known. CDR3s include the opening cysteine and the closing phenylalanine or tryptophan. Each record gives: D gene, V gene, clone size, J gene, CDR3 DNA, CDR3 protein. The D gene is left open where the match is weak. Clone sizes are given selectively: once, few, many, or a class where the clone is expanded.

D: TRBD1; V: TRBV2; size: .; J: TRBJ2-5; DNA: TGTGCCAGCAGCGCCGGGACAGGTGCAGAGACCCAGTACTTC; CDR3: CASSAGTGAETQYF
D: .; V: TRBV7-9; size: .; J: TRBJ1-2; DNA: TGTGCCAGCAGCTTACAGAGACGTGCTAACTATGGCTACACCTTC; CDR3: CASSLQRRANYGYTF
D: TRBD2; V: TRBV23-1; size: .; J: TRBJ2-2; DNA: TGCGCCAAGCGGGGGGCATCGATCGGGGAGCTGTTTTTT; CDR3: CAKRGASIGELFF
D: TRBD1; V: TRBV10-3; size: .; J: TRBJ1-4; DNA: TGTGCCATCAGTCAATTACAGGGGGCGGCTAATGAAAAACTGTTTTTT; CDR3: CAISQLQGAANEKLFF
D: TRBD1; V: TRBV29-1; size: few; J: TRBJ1-4; DNA: TGCAGCGTGCAACCCTTGACAGGGGAGGGCACTAATGAAAAACTGTTTTTT; CDR3: CSVQPLTGEGTNEKLFF
D: TRBD1; V: TRBV18; size: many; J: TRBJ1-1; DNA: TGTGCCAGCTCAGCCGGGACAGATAACACTGAAGCTTTCTTT; CDR3: CASSAGTDNTEAFF
D: TRBD1; V: TRBV5-6; size: few; J: TRBJ2-7; DNA: TGTGCCAGCAGCCTGCCAGGACAGGATGGCTACGAGCAGTACTTC; CDR3: CASSLPGQDGYEQYF
D: .; V: TRBV20-1; size: few; J: TRBJ1-1; DNA: TGCAGTGCGACAGACAGGCCCTGGGGTGAAGCTTTCTTT; CDR3: CSATDRPWGEAFF
D: .; V: TRBV20-1; size: .; J: TRBJ1-1; DNA: TGCAGTGCTAGAGCCCCAGCGGGGTACACTGAAGCTTTCTTT; CDR3: CSARAPAGYTEAFF
D: .; V: TRBV7-2; size: few; J: TRBJ1-4; DNA: TGTGCCAGCAGCTTACACCGTACAGAAAATGAAAAACTGTTTTTT; CDR3: CASSLHRTENEKLFF
D: TRBD1; V: TRBV20-1; size: many; J: TRBJ2-3; DNA: TGCAGCCCGGGACAGGGGACAGATACGCAGTATTTT; CDR3: CSPGQGTDTQYF